Following are 24 T cell receptor beta chains from one sample sequenced in a study of CXCR3-negative and CXCR3-positive naive CD8 T cells. The authors made the TRB cDNA libraries by 5' RACE using UMI labels. TCRdb reanalyzed the 5' RACE reads and collapses them to one entry per CDR3 protein, without DNA. With roughly 40,000 distinct CDR3 sequences in the sample, the ten largest clones hold roughly 7.7%. The sample taken for sequencing was memory CD8+ T cells from blood. These receptors originate from a human donor in good health. Some clones in this sample may be carry-over from other donors' samples.

The rearrangement links TRBV29-1 to TRBJ1-1. Germline values: CDR1 SQVTM, CDR2 ANQGSEA. The CDR3 covers 13 residues. The CDR3 loop reads CSVGGYENTEAFF. The whole variable domain, remainder taken from reference TRBV29-1 and TRBJ1-1, is SAVISQKPSRDICQRGTSLTIQCQVDSQVTMMFWYRQQPGQSLTLIATANQGSEATYESGFVIDKFPISRPNLTFSTLTVSNMSPEDSSIYLCSVGGYENTEAFFGQGTRLTVV.

The CDR3 loop reads CSVESALSGEGYGYTF. The chain has TRBV29-1 and TRBJ1-2. From germline, CDR1 is SQVTM and CDR2 ANQGSEA. There are 16 residues in the CDR3.

The chain joins TRBV6-2 or TRBV6-3 to TRBJ2-1; the TRBD2 assignment by TCRdb is unverifiable without DNA. Per germline, CDR1 MNHEY and CDR2 SVGEGT. This CDR3 is built from 15 residues. CDR3 residues: CASSRVAGKYNEQFF.

The chain carries TRBV19 and TRBJ2-7. CDR1 LNHDA and CDR2 SQIVND come from the germline V gene (reference sequence). This CDR3 is 15 amino acids long. The CDR3 loop reads CASSMLGSRSYEQYF.

This sequence joins TRBV4-3 and TRBJ2-2; without DNA, the TCRdb call of TRBD1 cannot be checked. In germline, CDR1 is LGHNA, CDR2 YSLEER. This CDR3 is built from 16 residues. CDR3 sequence reads: CASSHTPGQGAGELFF.

This chain connects TRBV4-1 to TRBJ1-1; TCRdb indicates TRBD1, and absent DNA this call remains unverified. Germline assignment: CDR1 MGHRA and CDR2 YSYEKL. The CDR3 has 15 amino acids. CDR3 amino acids: CASSQPGTGNTEAFF.

The rearrangement joins TRBV7-2 to TRBJ2-7; TCRdb proposes TRBD1, but this gene call is untestable without DNA. CDR1 is SGHTA and CDR2 is FQGNSA in the germline V gene. The CDR3 consists of 13 residues. The CDR3 loop is CASSFGTGDEQYF.

The chain uses TRBV5-1 and TRBJ2-3. The CDR3 runs to 13 residues. Germline CDR1 is SGHRS and CDR2 is YFSETQ. The CDR3 loop is CASWLGGADTQYF. Full variable domain (remainder filled in from reference TRBV5-1 and TRBJ2-3): KAGVTQTPRYLIKTRGQQVTLSCSPISGHRSVSWYQQTPGQGLQFLFEYFSETQRNKGNFPGRFSGRQFSNSRSEMNVSTLELGDSALYLCASWLGGADTQYFGPGTRLTVL.

This chain joins TRBV13 and TRBJ2-4; TCRdb lists TRBD1, though no DNA is available to test this call. The length of the CDR3 is 12 residues. CDR1 PRHDT and CDR2 FYEKMQ come from the germline V gene (reference sequence). Here the CDR3 reads CASSSPEGTEYF.

The chain employs TRBV27 and TRBJ1-2; absent DNA, TCRdb's TRBD1 call cannot be checked. CDR1 is MNHEY and CDR2 is SMNVEV in the germline V gene (reference sequence). CDR3 length equals 13 residues. The CDR3 is CASSFGGNYGYTF.

The J gene is TRBJ2-7, the V gene TRBV27; lacking DNA, the TRBD1 call made by TCRdb goes unchecked. Looked up from germline, CDR1 is MNHEY and CDR2 is SMNVEV (reference sequence). CDR3 length: 14 amino acids. The CDR3 reads CASSIKQGPYEQYF.

The chain joins TRBV7-6 to TRBJ1-5; TCRdb's assignment of TRBD1 cannot be checked, as there is no DNA. CDR1 and CDR2 from the germline V gene are SGHVS and FNYEAQ. The CDR3 loop spans 16 amino acids. The chain's CDR3 is CASSLDCDRGEQPQHF.

The chain couples TRBV6-2 or TRBV6-3 to TRBJ2-7. CDR1 and CDR2 (germline): MNHEY, SVGEGT. The CDR3 has 14 residues. The CDR3 is CASTATGSSYEQYF.

The CDR3 loop reads CASSQPGTQRRETQYF. The chain carries TRBV23-1 and TRBJ2-1; the D call from TCRdb, TRBD1, cannot be confirmed without DNA. TRBV23-1 is an open reading frame, and its role is uncertain. The CDR3 extends over 16 amino acids.

This chain uses TRBV3-1 with TRBJ2-7. The CDR3 contains 16 residues. CDR1 and CDR2 from the germline V gene are LGHDT and YNNKEL (reference sequence). The CDR3: CASSQGSWGQAYEQYF.

CDR3 protein: CASSLSPRGAFF. The chain joins TRBV12-3 or TRBV12-4 to TRBJ1-1; the TCRdb call, TRBD1, lacks DNA for checking. The CDR3 runs to 12 residues.

The chain carries TRBV4-3 and TRBJ1-5; the D call of TRBD1 rests on TCRdb alone, since no DNA is present to check it. This CDR3 comprises 16 residues. Germline assignment: CDR1 LGHNA and CDR2 YSLEER. The CDR3 sequence: CASSQEADRVFQPQHF.

The genes are TRBV29-1 and TRBJ1-1. CDR3 length equals 11 residues. CDR1 and CDR2 from the germline V gene are SQVTM and ANQGSEA. This CDR3 reads CSVEGNTEAFF.

The rearrangement uses TRBV4-2 and TRBJ1-1. The CDR3 is made up of 14 amino acids. In germline, CDR1 is LGHNA, CDR2 YNFKEQ. The CDR3 sequence: CASSQEPGNTEAFF.

V gene TRBV7-9 combines with J gene TRBJ1-2; TCRdb returns TRBD1, unconfirmable since there is no DNA. The CDR3 totals 15 residues. Germline CDR1 and CDR2: SEHNR and FQNEAQ (reference sequence). This chain's CDR3 is CASSPKGQGNYGYTF.

The rearrangement joins TRBV11-2 to TRBJ2-2; TCRdb gives TRBD1 as the D gene, but with no DNA this cannot be confirmed. The CDR3 sequence is 13 residues long. Germline-derived CDR1 and CDR2 are SGHAT and FQNNGV. The CDR3 loop is CASSSHRAGELFF.

The chain links TRBV20-1 to TRBJ2-1; the TCRdb D gene call, TRBD1, has no DNA to confirm it. The germline CDR1 and CDR2 sequences are DFQATT and SNEGSKA (reference sequence). The CDR3 extends over 18 amino acids. The CDR3 sequence: CSANPGQGIFPTYNEQFF.

The genes are TRBV20-1 and TRBJ2-7; as DNA is missing, the TRBD1 call by TCRdb cannot be tested. CDR3 length: 14 residues. Looked up from germline, CDR1 is DFQATT and CDR2 is SNEGSKA (reference sequence). This chain's CDR3 is CRDLGGRSSYEQYF.

The rearrangement joins TRBV7-9 to TRBJ1-5. The germline CDR1 and CDR2 sequences are SEHNR and FQNEAQ (reference sequence). This CDR3 has 14 residues. CDR3 residues: CASSSSDLLGPQHF.